The 18 T cell receptor beta chains below come from one sample, sequenced in a study of T cell responses to AZD1222 COVID-19 vaccine. TCRdb keeps only in-frame clones here, not all; method: immunoSEQ multiplex PCR. The repertoire holds approximately 150,000 clones, with 89% as singletons. This sample comprised peripheral blood, obtained on day 0 of AZD1222 vaccination. All receptors come from an adult in good health.

The rearrangement links TRBV28 to TRBJ2-1, with 7 bases matching TRBD1. Germline CDR1 MDHEN, CDR2 SYDVKM. This CDR3 comprises 12 residues. The DNA of the CDR3 is TGTGTGACGGGACAGATTTACAATGAGCAGTTCTTC. It yields the protein CVTGQIYNEQFF.

This clone was recorded only once. V usage is TRBV5-4 and J usage is TRBJ2-2; tentatively, D is TRBD1 (6 bases). The V gene lost 0 bases and the J gene lost 7 bases, with 13 bases spanning the gap. Looked up from germline, CDR1 is SGHNT and CDR2 is YYREEE (reference sequence). This CDR3 spans 15 amino acids. CDR3 residues: CASSLEPSRGGELFF. The CDR3 nucleotides are TGTGCCAGCAGCTTGGAACCTAGCAGGGGCGGGGAGCTGTTTTTT.

The rearrangement joins TRBV3-1 (or the pseudogene TRBV3-2) to TRBJ2-1, with 8 bases lining up with TRBD2. The CDR3 sequence is 17 residues long. Germline lookup yields CDR1 LGHDT and CDR2 YNNKEL (reference sequence). V lost 4 bases and J lost 10; bases outside the gene matches: 18. The DNA of the CDR3 is TGTGCCAGCAGCCGAACGGGGGGGATCGGTTCATGGGACGAGCAGTTCTTC. Protein product: CASSRTGGIGSWDEQFF.

This chain joins TRBV10-2 and TRBJ1-1; a possible D gene is TRBD1 (5 bases). The CDR3 runs 12 residues. Trimming shortened V by 4 bases and J by 3 bases, and 6 bases separated the two germline ends. CDR1 and CDR2 (germline): WSHSY, SAAADI. CDR3 coding DNA: TGCGCCAGCAGTGTAGGGGACACTGAAGCTTTCTTT. This gives the protein CASSVGDTEAFF.

This chain links TRBV6-5 with TRBJ2-5, with 8 bases lining up with TRBD2. The CDR3 has 15 amino acids. The germline V gene encodes CDR1 MNHEY and CDR2 SVGAGI. Trimming at V came to 6 bases and at J to 5 bases, leaving 11 bases not matched to a gene. The CDR3 loop reads CASSRTLSGGETQYF. CDR3 nucleotides: TGTGCCAGCAGCCGGACTCTCTCGGGAGGGGAGACCCAGTACTTC.

The chain recombines TRBV28 with TRBJ2-3; 8 bases map to TRBD2. Losses at the gene ends were 6 bases for V and 6 bases for J; bases not matched to a gene: 8. Germline CDR1 reads MDHEN; CDR2 reads SYDVKM. The CDR3 consists of 14 residues. The CDR3 is CASRSSGSGDTQYF. The DNA for the CDR3 is TGTGCCAGCAGGTCCAGCGGGAGTGGGGATACGCAGTATTTT. The full variable domain, with the rest looked up from reference TRBV28 and TRBJ2-3, is DVKVTQSSRYLVKRTGEKVFLECVQDMDHENMFWYRQDPGLGLRLIYFSYDVKMKEKGDIPEGYSVSREKKERFSLILESASTNQTSMYLCASRSSGSGDTQYFGPGTRLTVL.

The chain links TRBV6-5 to TRBJ2-3, with D tentatively TRBD2 (5 bases). This CDR3 region has 14 residues. CDR1 and CDR2 (germline): MNHEY, SVGAGI. V was pared by 6 bases and J by 0 bases, with 10 bases between. CDR3 nucleotide sequence: TGTGCCAGCAGCGTGACGGGGAGCACAGATACGCAGTATTTT. It translates to CASSVTGSTDTQYF.

This chain joins TRBV6-5 and TRBJ2-1; 12 bases line up with TRBD2. CDR3 size: 14 residues. The junction had 6 bases not matched to a gene; V was cut back by 8 bases and J by 7 bases. The germline V gene has CDR1 MNHEY and CDR2 SVGAGI. CDR3 protein: CASGRLAGANEQFF. The CDR3 DNA sequence: TGTGCCAGCGGGAGACTAGCGGGGGCGAATGAGCAGTTCTTC.

The V and J genes are TRBV18 and TRBJ1-4; D is uncertain. This CDR3 is 14 amino acids long. Germline lookup yields CDR1 KGHSH and CDR2 LQKENI. Deletions cut 8 bases from V and 4 bases from J, with 14 bases between. The DNA of the CDR3 is TGTGCCAGCCTCTCATCGTTAAGTAATGAAAAACTGTTTTTT. The encoded protein is CASLSSLSNEKLFF.

This clone was counted a few times. The gene calls are TRBV6-1 and TRBJ2-1; TRBD2 agrees at 8 bases. Germline V gene lookup returns CDR1 MNHNS and CDR2 SASEGT. This CDR3 spans 16 amino acids. Losses at the gene ends were 3 bases for V and 4 bases for J; bases not matched to a gene: 8. This chain's CDR3 is CASSDLAGRAYNEQFF. The DNA of the CDR3 is TGTGCCAGCAGTGACCTAGCGGGCCGGGCTTACAATGAGCAGTTCTTC.

The chain joins TRBV5-6 to TRBJ2-6; no clear D. V lost 0 bases, J lost 5 bases, and 9 bases lay in between. The CDR3 spans 15 residues. Germline V gives CDR1 SGHDT, CDR2 YYEEEE. CDR3 DNA sequence: TGTGCCAGCAGCTTGGTCACCCTCCGGGCCAACGTCCTGACTTTC. Residues: CASSLVTLRANVLTF.

The DNA for the CDR3 is TGTGCCAGCAGCTTGGGGGGAGTCACTGAAGCTTTCTTT. This gives the protein CASSLGGVTEAFF. V usage is TRBV5-4 and J usage is TRBJ1-1; D ambiguous. Between the trimmed V and J ends, which lost 0 bases and 4 bases, there was a span of 7 bases. The CDR3 is 13 amino acids. Per germline, CDR1 SGHNT and CDR2 YYREEE (reference sequence).

The gene calls are TRBV28 and TRBJ1-2; tentative D call: TRBD1 (6 bases). CDR3 length: 15 residues. Trimming took off 3 bases at V and 7 bases at J, with 18 bases between the two ends. Germline loops: CDR1 MDHEN, CDR2 SYDVKM. The CDR3 region has the DNA TGTGCCAGCAGTTTGGCAGACAGGAGTGGCGGTGGCTACACCTTC. Translating gives CASSLADRSGGGYTF.

The gene calls are TRBV18 and TRBJ1-5, with D unresolved. The V gene lost 3 bases and the J gene lost 2 bases, with 8 bases spanning the gap. The germline V gene encodes CDR1 KGHSH and CDR2 LQKENI. The CDR3 is 14 amino acids. CDR3 in DNA: TGTGCCAGCTCACCGGCGGTGCGCAATCAGCCCCAGCATTTT. Protein product: CASSPAVRNQPQHF.

V and J are TRBV7-9 and TRBJ2-5, with TRBD2 matching over 7 bases. The length of the CDR3 is 14 residues. V lost 5 bases, J lost 5 bases, and 8 bases stayed unmatched. Germline V gene data show CDR1 as SEHNR and CDR2 as FQNEAQ (reference sequence). CDR3 sequence: CASSRGGAGETQYF. In nucleotides, the CDR3 is TGTGCCAGCAGCCGCGGGGGAGCGGGCGAGACCCAGTACTTC.

V usage is TRBV14 and J usage is TRBJ1-6; 9 positions agree with TRBD1. Trimming cost V 1 base and J 9 bases; bases outside gene matches: 7. This CDR3 spans 16 amino acids. Germline values: CDR1 SGHDN, CDR2 FVKESK. The CDR3 bases are TGTGCCAGCAGCCAAGCCACAGGGGGCAGGGGTTCACCCCTCCACTTT. Protein sequence: CASSQATGGRGSPLHF. The variable domain in full, completed from reference TRBV14 and TRBJ1-6, reads EAGVTQFPSHSVIEKGQTVTLRCDPISGHDNLYWYRRVMGKEIKFLLHFVKESKQDESGMPNNRFLAERTGGTYSTLKVQPAELEDSGVYFCASSQATGGRGSPLHFGNGTRLTVT.

The chain is built from TRBV28 and TRBJ2-7; perhaps TRBD1 as D (6 bases). V shed 10 bases and J shed 0 bases, with 13 bases lying between them. The CDR3 covers 13 residues. Germline V lookup: CDR1 MDHEN, CDR2 SYDVKM. For the CDR3, the DNA is TGTGCCACCCAGACAGGACTCTCCTACGAGCAGTACTTC. Encoded protein: CATQTGLSYEQYF.

This chain links TRBV28 with TRBJ2-7; D is undetermined. This CDR3 spans 11 amino acids. CDR1 and CDR2 (germline): MDHEN, SYDVKM. Trimming took 2 bases from V and 6 from J, leaving 5 bases between them. The CDR3 DNA reads as TGTGCCAGCAGTTTACGAGGCGAGCAGTACTTC. Translating gives CASSLRGEQYF.